This T cell receptor beta chain was sequenced in a study of T cell changes during pregnancy in multiple sclerosis. The protocol was immunoSEQ multiplex PCR, while the TCRdb copy is restricted to in-frame clones and leaves out a portion. The profile shows more than 25,000 clones, 89% of them singletons. This clone came up once. This same CDR3 is encoded by further DNA sequences in the sample. Specimen: CD8+ T cells from peripheral blood mononuclear cells, collected after pregnancy. This receptor was obtained from a female donor with multiple sclerosis, enrolled in a pregnancy study.

CDR3 sequence (DNA): TGCAGCGTTGAGGGACTAGCGGACTACAATGAGCAGTTCTTC. Translation: CSVEGLADYNEQFF. The chain recombines TRBV29-1 with TRBJ2-1; 11 bases map to TRBD2. CDR3 size: 14 residues. V shed 3 bases and J 3 bases; nucleotides not matched to a gene: 1. From germline, CDR1 is SQVTM and CDR2 ANQGSEA.